These 4 T cell receptor beta chains originate from one sample sequenced in a study of patients and donors after allogeneic stem cell transplantation. TCRdb re-derived calls from the RT-PCR reads in MiXCR, one entry per CDR3 protein. The profile shows about a million distinct CDR3 sequences, roughly 18% of them singletons. The sequenced material came from blood, either unsorted or a sorted T cell fraction (not recorded which). The receptors were gathered from a human donor who was either an allogeneic HSCT recipient or a stem cell or donor lymphocyte infusion donor (not recorded which). It is not recorded whose cells these are; they may come from a transplant donor.

This clonotype was seen a handful of times. J is TRBJ2-1 and V is TRBV11-2, with a tentative D call TRBD2 (5 bases). The CDR3 covers 14 residues. V lost 7 bases and J lost 7, with 17 bases in between. Germline assignment: CDR1 SGHAT and CDR2 FQNNGV. The CDR3 sequence is CASTNSRRGNEQFF. Written as DNA, the CDR3 is TGTGCCAGCACCAACAGTCGTCGGGGAAATGAGCAGTTCTTC.

This clonotype was observed a handful of times. The chain combines TRBV29-1 with TRBJ1-5, with 9 bases identical to TRBD1. The CDR3 has 16 amino acids. Germline loops: CDR1 SQVTM, CDR2 ANQGSEA. V was clipped by 7 bases and J by 7 bases; unmatched bases: 17. CDR3 protein: CSAVMTGQGRGQPQHF. The DNA of the CDR3 is TGCAGCGCCGTCATGACGGGACAGGGAAGGGGCCAGCCCCAGCATTTT.

This clonotype came up many times. This sequence joins TRBV4-2 and TRBJ2-7, with D tentatively TRBD1 (6 bases). Trimming removed 0 bases at V and 6 bases at J, with 12 bases between. Germline loops: CDR1 LGHNA, CDR2 YNFKEQ. This CDR3 spans 14 amino acids. The CDR3 region is CASSQDYRALEQYF. DNA for the CDR3: TGTGCCAGCAGCCAAGACTACAGGGCCCTCGAGCAGTACTTC.

This clonotype was seen a few times. This chain uses TRBV29-1 with TRBJ2-1; 12 bases are a match to TRBD2. Germline V CDR1 and CDR2: SQVTM, ANQGSEA. The junction had 2 bases not matched to a gene; V was cut back by 1 base and J by 4 bases. The CDR3 contains 15 residues. This CDR3 is CSVEGLAGVYNEQFF. The DNA of the CDR3 is TGCAGCGTTGAAGGACTAGCGGGAGTTTACAATGAGCAGTTCTTC.